Each of the 9 T cell receptor beta chains below was sequenced from the same sample in a study of tumor and adjacent non-tumor tissue in lung cancer. RNA was extracted from bulk tissue without any cell sorting. Distant lung tissue was collected more than 3 cm away from the tumor edge. A modified ARM-PCR protocol with three rounds of nested PCR amplified TCRbeta. From the multiplex PCR reads, TCRdb called clonotypes with MiXCR, one entry per CDR3 protein. The sample includes some 100,000 distinct CDR3 sequences, 50% to 70% of them seen just once. The sample was distant non-tumor lung tissue. The source is a man aged 30 to 39 with non-small cell lung cancer.

As regards this clonotype: A much larger clone lies one base from this, so it may be a read error. The gene calls are TRBV10-3 and TRBJ2-1, with D unresolved. CDR1 is ENHRY, CDR2 SYGVKD, per germline. The CDR3 extends over 13 amino acids. Trimming removed 3 bases at V and 9 bases at J, with 12 bases between. CDR3 sequence (DNA): TGTGCCATCAGTGACTCTCAGTCCGGTGAGCAGTTCTTC. Its protein is CAISDSQSGEQFF.

As concerns this clonotype: Compared with germline, one end of the junction differs, possibly owing to a read error. This chain uses TRBV6-5 with TRBJ2-7; D not resolved. The length of the CDR3 is 14 residues. Germline CDR1 MNHEY, CDR2 SVGAGI. The CDR3 nucleotides read TGTGCCAGCTGTTACTCGCGAAGGCAGGACGAGCAGTACTTC. Amino acids: CASCYSRRQDEQYF.

Note on this clonotype: The germline gene is not matched at one end of the junction; a read error may be the cause. This chain uses TRBV29-1 with TRBJ2-3; D remains ambiguous. This CDR3 has 13 amino acids. CDR1 SQVTM and CDR2 ANQGSEA come from the germline V gene. The DNA for the CDR3 is TGCAGTGTTGACCGCGGCGAGGTAGGTACGCAGTATTTT. It encodes CSVDRGEVGTQYF.

This clonotype was observed a handful of times. A read error may explain this, as a much larger clone is one base away. This chain uses TRBV6-5 with TRBJ2-3; no definite D call. This CDR3 has 17 amino acids. Trimming pared 0 bases from V and 4 bases from J, leaving 17 bases between. Germline lookup yields CDR1 MNHEY and CDR2 SVGAGI. The CDR3 nucleotides read TGTGCCAGCAGTTACTCGATAAGCGACTCCCTTGCAGATACGCAGTATTTT. It codes for CASSYSISDSLADTQYF.

On this clonotype: The junction does not match germline at one end; this may be a read error. The rearrangement joins TRBV29-1 to TRBJ2-7, with 8 bases lining up with TRBD2. The germline V gene encodes CDR1 SQVTM and CDR2 ANQGSEA. The CDR3 extends over 14 amino acids. The CDR3 bases are TGCAGCGTTCACTCCGGGACTAGTTCTTACGATCAGTACTTC. Amino acid sequence: CSVHSGTSSYDQYF.

This clonotype has a count of ten or more. The gene calls are TRBV12-5 and TRBJ2-7, with 7 nucleotides matching TRBD1. CDR3 length equals 14 residues. Trimming removed 6 bases from V and 3 bases from J; junction bases left unmatched: 8. Germline-derived CDR1 and CDR2 are LGHNT and FRNRAP. CDR3 residues: CASGTIGTVYEQYF. In nucleotides, the CDR3 is TGTGCTAGTGGAACTATCGGGACAGTCTACGAGCAGTACTTC.

With respect to this clonotype: A much more abundant neighbour one base away suggests this may be a read error. The rearrangement joins TRBV7-9 to TRBJ1-2; TRBD1 is a possible D gene (5 bases). CDR3 length: 14 amino acids. Germline V gene sequence: CDR1 SEHNR, CDR2 FQNEAQ (reference sequence). The CDR3 sequence is CTSSLGANSYGYTF. The CDR3 nucleotides are TGTACCAGCAGCTTAGGGGCAAATTCTTATGGCTACACCTTC.

Points on this clonotype: This likely comes from a read error, as the CDR3 has no conserved phenylalanine or tryptophan at its end. It is unclear where the CDR3 begins or ends on the DNA, so no DNA is shown, and the CDR3 is as TCRdb lists it. The V gene is TRBV20-1, the J gene TRBJ1-1. Germline V gene sequence: CDR1 DFQATT, CDR2 SNEGSKA (reference sequence). From its first to its last residue, the CDR3 has 13 amino acids. Here the CDR3 reads CSARGVKDTEAFL.

In this sample, this clonotype turned up many times. The chain joins TRBV20-1 to TRBJ2-3, with TRBD2 matching 9 bases. The CDR3 is 17 residues long. Germline V CDR1 and CDR2: DFQATT, SNEGSKA (reference sequence). The J segment lost 1 base and the V segment lost 4 bases, leaving 12 bases of the junction unmatched. The CDR3 nucleotides read TGCAGTGCTAAGGCGCTAGCGGGAACCCGGGGCACAGATACGCAGTATTTT. The encoded protein is CSAKALAGTRGTDTQYF.